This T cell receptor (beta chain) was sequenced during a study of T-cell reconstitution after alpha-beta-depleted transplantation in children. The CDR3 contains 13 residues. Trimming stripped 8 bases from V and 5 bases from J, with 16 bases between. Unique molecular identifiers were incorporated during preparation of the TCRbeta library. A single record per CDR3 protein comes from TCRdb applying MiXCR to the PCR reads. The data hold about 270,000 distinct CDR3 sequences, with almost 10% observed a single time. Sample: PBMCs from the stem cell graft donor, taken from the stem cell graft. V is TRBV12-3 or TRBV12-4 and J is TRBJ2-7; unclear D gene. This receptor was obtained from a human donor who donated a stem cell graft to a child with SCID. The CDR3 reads CASRKVGSDEQYF. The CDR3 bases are TGTGCCAGCCGGAAGGTGGGTTCGGACGAGCAGTACTTC.